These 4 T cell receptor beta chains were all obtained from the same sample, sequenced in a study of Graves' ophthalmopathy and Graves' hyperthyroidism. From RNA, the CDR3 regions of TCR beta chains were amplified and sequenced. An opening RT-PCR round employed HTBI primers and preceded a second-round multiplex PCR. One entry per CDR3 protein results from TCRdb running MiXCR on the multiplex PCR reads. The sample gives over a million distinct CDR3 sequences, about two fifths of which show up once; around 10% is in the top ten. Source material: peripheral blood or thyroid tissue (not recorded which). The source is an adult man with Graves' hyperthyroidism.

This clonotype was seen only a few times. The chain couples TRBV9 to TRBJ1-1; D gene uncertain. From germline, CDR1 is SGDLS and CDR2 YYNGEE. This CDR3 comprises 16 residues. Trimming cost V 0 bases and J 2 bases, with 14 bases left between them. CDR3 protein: CASSVVTGGPNTEAFF. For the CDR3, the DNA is TGTGCCAGCAGCGTAGTCACGGGAGGGCCCAACACTGAAGCTTTCTTT. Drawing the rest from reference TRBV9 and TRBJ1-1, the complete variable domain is DSGVTQTPKHLITATGQRVTLRCSPRSGDLSVYWYQQSLDQGLQFLIQYYNGEERAKGNILERFSAQQFPDLHSELNLSSLELGDSALYFCASSVVTGGPNTEAFFGQGTRLTVV.

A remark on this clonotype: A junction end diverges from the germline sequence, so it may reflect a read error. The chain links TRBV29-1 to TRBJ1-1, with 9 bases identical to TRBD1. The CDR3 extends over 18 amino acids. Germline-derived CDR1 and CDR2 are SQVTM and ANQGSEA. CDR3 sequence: CSVEGTGTGFLMNTGAFF. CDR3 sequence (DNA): TGCAGCGTTGAAGGTACGGGGACAGGGTTTTTAATGAACACTGGAGCTTTCTTT.

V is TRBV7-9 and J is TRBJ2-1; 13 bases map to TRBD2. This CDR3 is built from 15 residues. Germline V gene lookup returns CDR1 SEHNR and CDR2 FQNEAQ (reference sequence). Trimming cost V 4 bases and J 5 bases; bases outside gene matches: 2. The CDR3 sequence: CASSSGTSGNNEQFF. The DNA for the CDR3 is TGTGCCAGCAGCTCCGGGACTAGCGGGAACAATGAGCAGTTCTTC.

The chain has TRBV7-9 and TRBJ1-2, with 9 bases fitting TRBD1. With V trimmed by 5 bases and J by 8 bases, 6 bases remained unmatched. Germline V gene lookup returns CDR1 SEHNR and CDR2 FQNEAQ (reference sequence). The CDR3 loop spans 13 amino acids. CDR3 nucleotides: TGTGCCAGCAGCACTAGGACAGGGGAAGGCTACACCTTC. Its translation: CASSTRTGEGYTF.